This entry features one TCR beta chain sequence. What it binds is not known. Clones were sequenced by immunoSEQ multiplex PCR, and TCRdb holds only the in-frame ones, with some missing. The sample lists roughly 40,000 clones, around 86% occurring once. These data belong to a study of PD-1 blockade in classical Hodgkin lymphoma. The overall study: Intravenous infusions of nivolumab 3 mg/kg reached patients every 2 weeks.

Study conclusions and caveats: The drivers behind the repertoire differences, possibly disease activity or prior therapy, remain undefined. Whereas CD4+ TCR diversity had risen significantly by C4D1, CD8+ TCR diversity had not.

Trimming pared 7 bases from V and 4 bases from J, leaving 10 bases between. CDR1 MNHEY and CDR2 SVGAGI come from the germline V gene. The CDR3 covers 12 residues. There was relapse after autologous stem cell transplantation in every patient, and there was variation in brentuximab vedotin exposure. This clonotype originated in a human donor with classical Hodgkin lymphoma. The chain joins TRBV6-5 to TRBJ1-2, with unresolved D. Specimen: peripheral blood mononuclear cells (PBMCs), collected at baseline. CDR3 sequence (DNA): TGTGCCAGCATCGGTTCGCCCTATGGCTACACCTTC. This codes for CASIGSPYGYTF.